Listed below are T cell receptor beta chains from one sample, sequenced in a study of blood T cell repertoires in COVID-19. Data came from immunoSEQ multiplex PCR; TCRdb stores just in-frame clones and leaves some out. The sample carries about 300,000 clones, approximately 89% recorded once. Sequenced material: peripheral blood. The receptors stem from a young woman with COVID-19, enrolled during active disease. The CDR3 runs from the conserved cysteine through the conserved F or W. Each record gives: CDR3 DNA, CDR3 protein, clone size, J gene, D gene, V gene. D genes are given only for firm matches. Not all rows give a size; the values are once, few, many and, for expanded clones, a class.

cdr3_nt: TGTGCCAGCAGCCAAGGGGAGAACAATGAGCAGTTCTTC
cdr3_aa: CASSQGENNEQFF
clone_size: few
j_call: TRBJ2-1
d_call: NA
v_call: TRBV4-2

cdr3_nt: TGTGCCAGTAGTATCACCACCAGGGGAATGAACACTGAAGCTTTCTTT
cdr3_aa: CASSITTRGMNTEAFF
clone_size: NA
j_call: TRBJ1-1
d_call: NA
v_call: TRBV19

cdr3_nt: TGTGCCAGCAGTCCCGGGATCGGCAATGGCTACACCTTC
cdr3_aa: CASSPGIGNGYTF
clone_size: NA
j_call: TRBJ1-2
d_call: NA
v_call: TRBV28

cdr3_nt: TGTGCCAGCGGGACAGGAGGTCCGGCGGCCAACGTCCTGACTTTC
cdr3_aa: CASGTGGPAANVLTF
clone_size: NA
j_call: TRBJ2-6
d_call: TRBD1
v_call: TRBV3-1/TRBV3-2

cdr3_nt: TGTGCCAGCAGCTTCGGGGCACAGGGCTCGTACAACACCTTC
cdr3_aa: CASSFGAQGSYNTF
clone_size: few
j_call: TRBJ1-2
d_call: NA
v_call: TRBV2

cdr3_nt: TGTGCCAGCAGCTTAGGCGTGGGGGCTTTTCAGCCCCAGCATTTT
cdr3_aa: CASSLGVGAFQPQHF
clone_size: few
j_call: TRBJ1-5
d_call: NA
v_call: TRBV7-2

cdr3_nt: TGTGCCAGTAGTATAGGTGGGAGGACTAACTATGGCTACACCTTC
cdr3_aa: CASSIGGRTNYGYTF
clone_size: NA
j_call: TRBJ1-2
d_call: NA
v_call: TRBV19

cdr3_nt: TGCAGCGTGGTGGGGGGACAGGGGAGCTCCTACGAGCAGTACTTC
cdr3_aa: CSVVGGQGSSYEQYF
clone_size: NA
j_call: TRBJ2-7
d_call: TRBD1
v_call: TRBV29-1

cdr3_nt: TGTGCCATCAGTGAGGGCAGGGAAGCTTTCTTT
cdr3_aa: CAISEGREAFF
clone_size: NA
j_call: TRBJ1-1
d_call: NA
v_call: TRBV10-3

cdr3_nt: TGTGCCAGCAACCGAGCGGGGGGCCGGGAGACCCAGTACTTC
cdr3_aa: CASNRAGGRETQYF
clone_size: NA
j_call: TRBJ2-5
d_call: TRBD2
v_call: TRBV6-5

cdr3_nt: TGTGCCAGCACATCCTGGGCAGCGGAAGAGACCCAGTACTTC
cdr3_aa: CASTSWAAEETQYF
clone_size: NA
j_call: TRBJ2-5
d_call: NA
v_call: TRBV7-2

cdr3_nt: TGTGCCAGCAGTGAAGTGACAGGGCGGTATGGCTACACCTTC
cdr3_aa: CASSEVTGRYGYTF
clone_size: NA
j_call: TRBJ1-2
d_call: TRBD1
v_call: TRBV6-1

cdr3_nt: TGCGCCAGCAGCCCGGGTTTGAACCCATCCTACGAGCAGTACTTC
cdr3_aa: CASSPGLNPSYEQYF
clone_size: NA
j_call: TRBJ2-7
d_call: NA
v_call: TRBV5-1

cdr3_nt: TGTGCCAGCAGTGCTGACAGAAACTATGGCTACACCTTC
cdr3_aa: CASSADRNYGYTF
clone_size: NA
j_call: TRBJ1-2
d_call: NA
v_call: TRBV2

cdr3_nt: TGTGCCTGCCGGTCCAGAGGGGAGCAGTACTTC
cdr3_aa: CACRSRGEQYF
clone_size: NA
j_call: TRBJ2-7
d_call: NA
v_call: TRBV11-3

cdr3_nt: TGTGCCAGCAGCCCAGAGAGCGGGGCATACAATGAGCAGTTCTTC
cdr3_aa: CASSPESGAYNEQFF
clone_size: NA
j_call: TRBJ2-1
d_call: TRBD2
v_call: TRBV9

cdr3_nt: TGTGCCAGCAGACTTCACGGGGGGGTCACTGGCTACACCTTC
cdr3_aa: CASRLHGGVTGYTF
clone_size: NA
j_call: TRBJ1-2
d_call: NA
v_call: TRBV5-6

cdr3_nt: TGTGCCAGCAGTTTAATGCCGGGACAGGACAACTATGGCTACACCTTC
cdr3_aa: CASSLMPGQDNYGYTF
clone_size: once
j_call: TRBJ1-2
d_call: TRBD1
v_call: TRBV7-9

cdr3_nt: TGTGCCAGCAGCCATGGTCCGGGGTTCGCTGAAGCTTTCTTT
cdr3_aa: CASSHGPGFAEAFF
clone_size: NA
j_call: TRBJ1-1
d_call: NA
v_call: TRBV3-1/TRBV3-2

cdr3_nt: TGTGCCAGCAGTTACGGGGCAGGTGGAAATTCACCCCTCCACTTT
cdr3_aa: CASSYGAGGNSPLHF
clone_size: NA
j_call: TRBJ1-6
d_call: NA
v_call: TRBV6-2/TRBV6-3

cdr3_nt: TGCGCCAGCAGTTTGGACAGGGGAACAGCTGGCTACACCTTC
cdr3_aa: CASSLDRGTAGYTF
clone_size: NA
j_call: TRBJ1-2
d_call: TRBD1
v_call: TRBV10-2

cdr3_nt: TGTGCCAGCGAACTCCTGAGGGAAAAACTGTTTTTT
cdr3_aa: CASELLREKLFF
clone_size: NA
j_call: TRBJ1-4
d_call: NA
v_call: TRBV2

cdr3_nt: TGTGCCAGCAGCCCGGGGGTTAGGGTCAGCAATCAGCCCCAGCATTTT
cdr3_aa: CASSPGVRVSNQPQHF
clone_size: NA
j_call: TRBJ1-5
d_call: NA
v_call: TRBV5-5

cdr3_nt: TGCAGCGTTGAAGAGAGCTATGGCTACACCTTC
cdr3_aa: CSVEESYGYTF
clone_size: NA
j_call: TRBJ1-2
d_call: NA
v_call: TRBV29-1

cdr3_nt: TGTGCCAGCAGCCTAGCGGGGAGCCCCACTACGCAGTATTTT
cdr3_aa: CASSLAGSPTTQYF
clone_size: once
j_call: TRBJ2-3
d_call: TRBD2
v_call: TRBV2

cdr3_nt: TGTGCCAGCAGCGTAGGGCATGCGAACACCGGGGAGCTGTTTTTT
cdr3_aa: CASSVGHANTGELFF
clone_size: NA
j_call: TRBJ2-2
d_call: NA
v_call: TRBV9

cdr3_nt: TGTGCCAGCACCTCCTGGGCGGGCACTGAAGCTTTCTTT
cdr3_aa: CASTSWAGTEAFF
clone_size: NA
j_call: TRBJ1-1
d_call: NA
v_call: TRBV5-6

cdr3_nt: TGTGCCAGCAGCTCGTCCTCAGGGTTTACAGATACGCAGTATTTT
cdr3_aa: CASSSSSGFTDTQYF
clone_size: NA
j_call: TRBJ2-3
d_call: NA
v_call: TRBV7-6

cdr3_nt: TGTGCCAGCAGCCAAGACTGGGACATTGGCCCCTACAATGAGCAGTTCTTC
cdr3_aa: CASSQDWDIGPYNEQFF
clone_size: NA
j_call: TRBJ2-1
d_call: NA
v_call: TRBV14

cdr3_nt: TGTGCCAGTAGTATAAGGGCTAGCGGGTGGACCGGGGAGCTGTTTTTT
cdr3_aa: CASSIRASGWTGELFF
clone_size: NA
j_call: TRBJ2-2
d_call: TRBD2
v_call: TRBV19

cdr3_nt: TGTGCCAGCAGCTTGGGTCAGGGGGCTAAATTCGATGTAGGCTACACCTTC
cdr3_aa: CASSLGQGAKFDVGYTF
clone_size: NA
j_call: TRBJ1-2
d_call: TRBD1
v_call: TRBV5-6

cdr3_nt: TGTGCCAGCAGTTACTCTTACAGGGCGCTTGTCGGCTACACCTTC
cdr3_aa: CASSYSYRALVGYTF
clone_size: NA
j_call: TRBJ1-2
d_call: NA
v_call: TRBV6-5

cdr3_nt: TGTGCCAGTAGTGAACAGGGAAGAGGTGGACAGCCCCAGCATTTT
cdr3_aa: CASSEQGRGGQPQHF
clone_size: NA
j_call: TRBJ1-5
d_call: NA
v_call: TRBV19

cdr3_nt: TGTGCCAGCAGTTCCCTGAAGGGGCAGCCCCAGCATTTT
cdr3_aa: CASSSLKGQPQHF
clone_size: NA
j_call: TRBJ1-5
d_call: NA
v_call: TRBV6-5

cdr3_nt: TGTGCCAGCAGTGTAGTGACAGGTGGCTACACCTTC
cdr3_aa: CASSVVTGGYTF
clone_size: NA
j_call: TRBJ1-2
d_call: NA
v_call: TRBV7-9

cdr3_nt: TGTGCCACCAGTGATTTGCCCCGACAGGGGGCGAACACCGGGGAGCTGTTTTTT
cdr3_aa: CATSDLPRQGANTGELFF
clone_size: NA
j_call: TRBJ2-2
d_call: TRBD1
v_call: TRBV24-1

cdr3_nt: TGCGCCAGCAGCCAAGGTGAGGTCCACGAGCAGTACTTC
cdr3_aa: CASSQGEVHEQYF
clone_size: NA
j_call: TRBJ2-7
d_call: NA
v_call: TRBV4-1

cdr3_nt: TGTGCCAGCAGCCCCGGACAGATTAATTCACCCCTCCACTTT
cdr3_aa: CASSPGQINSPLHF
clone_size: NA
j_call: TRBJ1-6
d_call: NA
v_call: TRBV11-2

cdr3_nt: TGTGCCTGGAGAGAAGGGCTAGCAGGGACTGATACGCAGTATTTT
cdr3_aa: CAWREGLAGTDTQYF
clone_size: NA
j_call: TRBJ2-3
d_call: NA
v_call: TRBV30

cdr3_nt: TGTGCCAGCTCACCGCTCCGAACAGGAGCTCAAGAGACCCAGTACTTC
cdr3_aa: CASSPLRTGAQETQYF
clone_size: NA
j_call: TRBJ2-5
d_call: NA
v_call: TRBV18

cdr3_nt: TGTGCCAGCAGCACTCGGGGGGAGGAGACCCAGTACTTC
cdr3_aa: CASSTRGEETQYF
clone_size: NA
j_call: TRBJ2-5
d_call: TRBD2
v_call: TRBV28

cdr3_nt: TGTGCCAGCAGCCACGGACAGGGGGCTGGAGGAAACACCATATATTTT
cdr3_aa: CASSHGQGAGGNTIYF
clone_size: NA
j_call: TRBJ1-3
d_call: TRBD1
v_call: TRBV9

cdr3_nt: TGTGCCAGCAGCTTCCCCGGGACTAGCAGGGGTGAGCAGTTCTTC
cdr3_aa: CASSFPGTSRGEQFF
clone_size: NA
j_call: TRBJ2-1
d_call: TRBD2
v_call: TRBV7-9

cdr3_nt: TGTGCCAGCAGTTTAAGGGGGGGCTACGAGCAGTACTTC
cdr3_aa: CASSLRGGYEQYF
clone_size: NA
j_call: TRBJ2-7
d_call: NA
v_call: TRBV27